The sequence of this T cell receptor (beta chain) was determined in a study of blood T cells in healthy people across ages (dated by TCRdb to between 2015 and 2016). In the study overall: In model experiments, template switching captured roughly one uniquely barcoded TCR beta cDNA molecule for every two T cells. To track age-related changes in TCR beta repertoire diversity, the study relied on deep sequencing normalized with unique cDNA molecular identifiers. Donors were grouped into four age groups: young (average 16 years), middle-aged (39), aged (over 55) and long-lived (approximately 78). To avoid experimental bias, donors of different ages were randomly spread across the sequencing lanes. Two additional independent replicas of 1 million unique cDNA reads from the same blood draw were analyzed for two donors (one aged 18 to 30 and one aged 80 or older). What the authors observed across the whole study: Since profiling was done on bulk unsorted PBMCs, naive and antigen-experienced compartments could not be conclusively compared. Estimates of total diversity from one million sequenced T cells were regarded as lower bounds and underestimates. Compared with the aged group, the long-lived group had more naive CD4+ T cells, fewer expanded clones and increased TCR diversity, a pattern suggesting age selection. There was a strong correlation between observed TCR beta diversity and the percentage of naive T cells measured by flow cytometry. Because donor CMV infection status was unknown, age-related changes in expanded clonotypes were potentially confounded. As age increased, observed TCR beta diversity per million T cells dropped in a roughly linear way, and a significant reduction was already evident by age 40.

The library was generated by 5' RACE. Sequencing instrument: Illumina HiSeq 2500. A second PCR of about 7 to 12 cycles was performed with a sample-barcoded 5' primer and a J-beta primer mix. A template-switch 5' adaptor carrying 12 random nucleotides introduced a unique molecular identifier onto each TCR beta cDNA molecule. Each sample yielded at least 2.5 million CDR3-containing paired-end reads. The Mint cDNA synthesis kit, primed by a TRBC-specific oligonucleotide, was used to synthesize first-strand cDNA from all RNA. After uracil-DNA glycosylase treatment, a first 18-cycle PCR used universal primers M1SS and BC2_uni_R on all cDNA. Concerning the study's data processing: Each sample was normalized by randomly selecting 1 million high-quality reads, each carrying a distinct molecular identifier. Instead of being binned into consensus sequences, reads that shared molecular identifiers were thrown out. MiTCR, with a Q25 quality threshold and the strictest error-elimination algorithm, was used for CDR3 identification, clonotype clustering and error correction. A nonparametric unseen species model with Euler transformation was used to estimate a lower bound on total TCR beta diversity. TCRdb itself trimmed the public reads at Q25 with fastp, ran MiXCR and retained productive beta chains. Each CDR3 protein appears once, grouped with its most common genes and DNA. The authors' filters were not applied to this entry. Here the sample has 1.5 million to 2 million distinct CDR3 sequences; 25% to 30% occur a single time. About 7.7% of the sample rests with the top ten.

Systemically healthy Caucasian individuals from Russia, 35 to 50 in total and aged roughly 6 to 100 years, were included as donors. Each donor gave 9.5 to 10 milliliters of peripheral blood, drawn into EDTA-treated Vacutainer tubes. Ficoll-Paque density-gradient centrifugation was used to isolate PBMCs, with at least 7 million obtained per sample. Trizol reagent was used to extract total RNA from the PBMCs, yielding at least 6 micrograms per sample. For every donor, an aliquot of PBMCs went through flow cytometry to measure the percentages of naive CD45RAhigh/CD27high T cells. Including the terminal cysteine and phenylalanine, the CDR3 comprises 15 residues. CDR3 DNA only is kept here, 45 bases in frame from base 1. V loses 1 base, J loses 6 bases, and the germline ends lie 13 bases apart. The germline V gene supplies CDR1 SGHTA and CDR2 FQGTGA. Concerning this clonotype: Its target antigen remains unknown. No base-level quality is on record; no much larger clone is a single base apart.

The sample was blood. This TCR derives from a woman in her 30s in good health. The chain joins TRBV7-3 to TRBJ2-1; the D region possibly corresponds to TRBD2 (6 bases align). The CDR3 protein: CASSLIPLGGNEQFF. In nucleotides, the sequence is TGTGCCAGCAGCTTAATTCCCTTGGGGGGCAATGAGCAGTTCTTC.